This T cell receptor beta chain was identified during a study of metastatic and nonmetastatic thyroid tumors (TCRdb year 2020). With regard to the full study: For patients with malignant and with benign thyroid disease, the researchers compared repertoires between peripheral blood samples and tumor or nodule tissue samples.

No patient had received any treatment before thyroid surgery. Using T-cell receptor beta sequencing, the study looked back at clinical samples from patients collected from the early 2010s to the late 2010s. This clone appeared a few times. This clone's antigen is unknown. Base qualities are not provided; no much larger clone lies one nucleotide away. The V end loses 6 bases and the J end loses 3 bases, and a stretch of 12 bases separates them. The CDR3 contains 13 residues, cysteine and phenylalanine counted. The only DNA kept is the CDR3, 39 bases in frame from the first base. Based on the germline V gene, the CDR1 and CDR2 sequences are WSHSY and SAAADI. Beyond this particular receptor, the publication reports: In both blood and tumor samples, TCR beta diversity was reported to be significantly higher in malignant tumors than in benign nodules.

Library construction relied on PCR. Sequencer: Illumina HiSeq 4000. High-throughput sequencing was used to profile the TCR beta-chain CDR3 region of each patient. Per the authors' processing: A classifier to discriminate distant-metastatic papillary thyroid cancer patients was built from CDR3 differences across clinicopathological groups. The Shannon index was used to assess repertoire diversity, and the Morisita-Horn index was used to assess tumor-blood repertoire similarity. TCRdb redid the processing of the public reads, applying fastp at Q25 and MiXCR, and retained in-frame beta chains. What appears here as the V and J calls and clone size reflects TCRdb's work, not the paper's. The sample has more than 35,000 clones on record, 17% of them singletons. The ten biggest clones cover roughly 5.6% of the sample.

This TCR came from a male donor with papillary thyroid cancer or a benign thyroid nodule (not recorded which). Some clones in this sample may be carry-over from other donors' samples. The chain couples TRBV10-2 to TRBJ2-7; the best D guess is TRBD2, with 5 bases matching. Sample: blood. CDR3 sequence: CASSKDSYYEQYF. The DNA sequence is TGCGCCAGCAGCAAGGACTCCTACTACGAGCAGTACTTC.